This paragraph reports one T cell receptor beta chain. This same CDR3 is encoded by further DNA sequences in the sample. The record originates from a study of blood T cell repertoires in COVID-19. About the research overall: Collection of acute and convalescent COVID-19 samples took place in the United States, Italy and Spain. PBMCs, B-cell-depleted T cells, or T cells provided the cDNA or gDNA that made up the material.

How the authors handled the data: Estimation of nucleated cell counts relied on the amplification of reference gene primers. Sequenced by immunoSEQ multiplex PCR; TCRdb stores in-frame clones only, minus some. D and trimming come from the DNA, and the V and J calls and clone size come from that table. The profile covers 270,000 or so clones, with about 76% appearing a single time and just under 3% taken by the ten largest. The sample comprised peripheral blood. This TCR was sampled from a woman aged 55-75 years with active or convalescent COVID-19.

CDR3 in DNA: TGTGCCAGTAGTAAAGGCGGCAGGGGGCTTGGTTCACCCCTCCACTTT. Protein: CASSKGGRGLGSPLHF. This chain joins TRBV19 and TRBJ1-6, with 8 nucleotides matching TRBD1. V lost 4 bases, J lost 9 bases, and 11 bases stayed unmatched. CDR3 length equals 16 residues. Germline-derived CDR1 and CDR2 are LNHDA and SQIVND (reference sequence). Variable domain in full (rest from reference TRBV19 and TRBJ1-6): DGGITQSPKYLFRKEGQNVTLSCEQNLNHDAMYWYRQDPGQGLRLIYYSQIVNDFQKGDIAEGYSVSREKKESFPLTVTSAQKNPTAFYLCASSKGGRGLGSPLHFGNGTRLTVT.